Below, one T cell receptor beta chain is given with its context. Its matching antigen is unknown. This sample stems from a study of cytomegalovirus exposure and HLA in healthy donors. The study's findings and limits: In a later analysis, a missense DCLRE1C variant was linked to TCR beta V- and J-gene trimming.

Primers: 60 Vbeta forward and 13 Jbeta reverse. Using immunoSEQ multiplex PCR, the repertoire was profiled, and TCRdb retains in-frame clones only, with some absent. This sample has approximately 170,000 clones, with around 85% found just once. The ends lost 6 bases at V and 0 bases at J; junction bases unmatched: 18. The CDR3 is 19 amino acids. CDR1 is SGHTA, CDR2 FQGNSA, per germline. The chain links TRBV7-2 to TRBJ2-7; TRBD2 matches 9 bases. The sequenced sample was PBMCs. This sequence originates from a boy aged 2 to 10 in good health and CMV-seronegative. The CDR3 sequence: CASSQTLAGNMGGSYEQYV. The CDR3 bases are TGTGCCAGCAGTCAGACCCTAGCGGGGAATATGGGGGGCTCCTACGAGCAGTACGTC.